This TCR beta chain was retrieved from a study of T-cell reconstitution after alpha-beta-depleted transplantation in children. Study-level findings and limits: Newly generated T cells supplied most T-cell counts and diversity one year post-transplant. Surviving recipient T cells and thymic progenitors underlay high day-60 TCRbeta diversity in some patients. At around two months after transplant, the alpha-beta T cells were reportedly derived from several hundred expanded clones that came from non-depleted graft cells.

TCRbeta library preparation incorporated unique molecular identifiers. MiXCR, run by TCRdb on the PCR reads, gives a single entry per CDR3 protein. This sample has hundreds of thousands of distinct CDR3 sequences, with roughly 15% found just once. The CDR3 sequence is 17 residues long. CDR1 and CDR2 (germline): SGHRS, YFSETQ. Losses at the gene ends were 2 bases for V and 1 base for J; bases not matched to a gene: 9. Comment on this clonotype: Antigen: not known.

The sample in question was PBMCs, mostly from graft donor cells, obtained 360 days after TCRalphabeta/CD19-depleted stem cell transplant. The chain employs TRBV5-1 and TRBJ1-1; the match to TRBD1 covers 9 bases. This clonotype originated in a male patient under 18 who had a stem cell transplant for acute lymphoblastic leukemia, so the T cells may come from the graft donor. This chain's CDR3 is CASSFTGGSLSNTEAFF. CDR3 coding DNA: TGCGCCAGCAGCTTTACAGGGGGCTCCTTATCGAACACTGAAGCTTTCTTT.